One and the same sample provided the 2 T cell receptor beta chains below, sequenced in a study of spatial heterogeneity in lung cancer. Study-wide results and caveats: Tumoral mutation counts were tracked by counts of expanded intratumoral alpha and beta TCRs.

Their target antigens are unknown. Time point defined: sample taken at primary tumor resection. TCRdb called the 5' RACE reads again in MiXCR, with one record for every CDR3 protein. In the table there are about 6,500 distinct CDR3 sequences, 10% to 15% of which are singletons. Specimen: lung tumor tissue, collected at surgery. These receptors originate from a male donor with early-stage non-small cell lung cancer.

This clonotype was observed at least ten times. For a library built for alpha chains, this beta chain is a stray read; little rests on its size. The CDR3 spells CASSSIGTTGQETQYF. CDR3 nucleotides: TGTGCCAGCAGCTCCATTGGGACAACCGGGCAAGAGACCCAGTACTTC. V usage is TRBV11-2 and J usage is TRBJ2-5; TRBD1 is a possible D gene (6 bases). Germline CDR1 SGHAT, CDR2 FQNNGV. With 4 bases removed from V and 2 bases from J, the gap between germline ends came to 17 bases. This CDR3 comprises 16 residues.

Of note for this clonotype: This beta chain slipped into a library made for alpha chains as a stray read, so its size is not meaningful. The rearrangement uses TRBV5-1 and TRBJ2-5, with 7 bases aligning to TRBD1. The ends lost 5 bases at V and 1 base at J; junction bases unmatched: 2. This CDR3 has 13 residues. Germline values: CDR1 SGHRS, CDR2 YFSETQ. CDR3 sequence (DNA): TGCGCCAGCAGACGGGACAGCCAAGAGACCCAGTACTTC. Its protein product is CASRRDSQETQYF.